Sequencing of this T cell receptor beta chain was carried out in a study of Ad26.COV2.S vaccination and SARS-CoV-2 variants. On the study more broadly: The trial was COV1001 and the donor's arm was Ad26.COV2.S. Intramuscular Ad26.COV2.S doses were given once or twice, 56 days apart.

Study-wide points: Analyses that measured TCR breadth and depth may have underestimated total T cell responses. It was found that vaccine and placebo recipients had similar non-spike TCR breadth.

TCRdb's copy holds only in-frame clones and misses some; the assay was immunoSEQ multiplex PCR. The top ten hold under 2% of the sample, which has hundreds of thousands of clones, over 80% seen once. As to this clone: Its antigen remains unidentified.

Treatment defined: 15 to 20 received Ad26.COV2.S at low or high dose, single or two shots; roughly five received placebo; per-sample allocation not given. Each sample was drawn 63 days after the first injection (of vaccine or placebo). Germline CDR1 reads SGHTA; CDR2 reads FQGNSA. The V end lost 5 bases, the J end lost 2 bases, and 12 bases lay between the germline ends. This CDR3 comprises 14 residues. Sequencing used peripheral blood, obtained in a trial of Ad26.COV2.S vaccine versus placebo. This clonotype originated in a person aged 18-65 years who received the Ad26.COV2.S COVID-19 vaccine or a placebo. The genes are TRBV7-2 and TRBJ2-5; either TRBD1 or TRBD2 may supply D (5 bases each). The CDR3 DNA sequence: TGTGCCAGCAGCATCAGTGGGGGACAAGAGACCCAGTACTTC. Translating gives CASSISGGQETQYF.